The clone carrying this T cell receptor beta chain has a handful of counts. Its specificity is unknown. Treatment specified: approximately 9-day PBMC culture with coronavirus spike peptide pools or control peptides (ViraFEST assay). Sequenced with the Oncomine TCR Beta short-read assay was DNA taken from cultured CD4+ T cells. Each CDR3 protein gets one entry after TCRdb re-called the PCR reads with MiXCR. The sample consists of more than 25,000 distinct CDR3 sequences, approximately 60% of them appearing once. This entry comes from a study of vaccination and CD4 T cells after COVID-19. The overall study: The convalescent group had six males, four females, seven Caucasians, two Asians, one multiracial. A vaccine, either BNT162b2 or mRNA-1273, was given to participants in two doses. Sampling that followed vaccination took place a median about 75 days after dose two, within a range of 14 to 241. Stimulation used overlapping spike peptides from SARS-CoV-2, HCoV-NL63, HCoV-OC43 and HCoV-229E.

This CDR3 has 17 amino acids. CDR1 and CDR2 (germline): SNHLY, FYNNEI. J was trimmed by 1 base and V by 2 bases; bases with no gene match: 6. The specimen comprised CD4+ T cells from blood, cultured in vitro, sampled after SARS-CoV-2 vaccination. The receptor was derived from a human donor who received a COVID-19 vaccine. J is TRBJ2-3 and V is TRBV2; 10 positions match TRBD2. The CDR3 bases are TGTGCCAGCAGTGAAACCCCTCTAGCGGGGGGCACAGATACGCAGTATTTT. Encoded protein: CASSETPLAGGTDTQYF.